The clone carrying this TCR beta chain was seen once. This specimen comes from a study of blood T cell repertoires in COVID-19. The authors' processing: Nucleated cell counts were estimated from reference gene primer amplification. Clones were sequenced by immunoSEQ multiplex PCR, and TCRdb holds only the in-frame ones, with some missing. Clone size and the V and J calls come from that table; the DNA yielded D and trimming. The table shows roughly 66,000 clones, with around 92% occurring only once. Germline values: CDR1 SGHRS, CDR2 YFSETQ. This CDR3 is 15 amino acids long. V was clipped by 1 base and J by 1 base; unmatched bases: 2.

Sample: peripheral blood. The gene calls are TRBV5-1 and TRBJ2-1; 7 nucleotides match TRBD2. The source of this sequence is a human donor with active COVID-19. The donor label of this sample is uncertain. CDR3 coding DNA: TGCGCCAGCAGCTTGCAAGCGGGGTCCTACAATGAGCAGTTCTTC. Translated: CASSLQAGSYNEQFF. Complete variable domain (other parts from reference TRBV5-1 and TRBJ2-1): KAGVTQTPRYLIKTRGQQVTLSCSPISGHRSVSWYQQTPGQGLQFLFEYFSETQRNKGNFPGRFSGRQFSNSRSEMNVSTLELGDSALYLCASSLQAGSYNEQFFGPGTRLTVL.